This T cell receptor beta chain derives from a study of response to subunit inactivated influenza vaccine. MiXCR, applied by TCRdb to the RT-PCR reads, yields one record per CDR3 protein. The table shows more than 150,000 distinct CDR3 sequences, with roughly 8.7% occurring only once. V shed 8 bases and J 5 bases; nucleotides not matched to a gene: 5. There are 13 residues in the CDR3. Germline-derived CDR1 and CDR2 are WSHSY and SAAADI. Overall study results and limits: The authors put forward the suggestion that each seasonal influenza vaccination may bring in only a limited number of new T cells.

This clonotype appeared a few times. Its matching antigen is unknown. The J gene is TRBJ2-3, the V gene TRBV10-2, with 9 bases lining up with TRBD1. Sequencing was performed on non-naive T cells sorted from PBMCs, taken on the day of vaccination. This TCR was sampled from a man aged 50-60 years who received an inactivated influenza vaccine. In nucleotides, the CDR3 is TGCGCCAGCGGGGGACAGGGTCGAGATACGCAGTATTTT. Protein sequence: CASGGQGRDTQYF.